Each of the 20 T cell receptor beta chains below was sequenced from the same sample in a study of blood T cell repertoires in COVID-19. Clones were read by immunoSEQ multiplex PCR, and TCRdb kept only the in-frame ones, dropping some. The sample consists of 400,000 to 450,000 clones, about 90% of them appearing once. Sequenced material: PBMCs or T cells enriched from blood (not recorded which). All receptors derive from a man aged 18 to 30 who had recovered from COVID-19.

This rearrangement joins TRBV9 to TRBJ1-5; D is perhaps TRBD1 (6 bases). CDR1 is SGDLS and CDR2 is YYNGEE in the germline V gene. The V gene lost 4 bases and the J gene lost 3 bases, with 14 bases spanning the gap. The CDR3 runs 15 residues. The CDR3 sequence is CASSQQGSINQPQHF. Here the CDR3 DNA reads TGTGCCAGCAGCCAACAGGGATCGATCAATCAGCCCCAGCATTTT.

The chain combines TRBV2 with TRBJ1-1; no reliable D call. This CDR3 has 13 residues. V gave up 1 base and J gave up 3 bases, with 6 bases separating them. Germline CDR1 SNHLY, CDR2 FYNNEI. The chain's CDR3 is CASSEERHTEAFF. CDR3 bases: TGTGCCAGCAGTGAAGAGCGCCACACTGAAGCTTTCTTT.

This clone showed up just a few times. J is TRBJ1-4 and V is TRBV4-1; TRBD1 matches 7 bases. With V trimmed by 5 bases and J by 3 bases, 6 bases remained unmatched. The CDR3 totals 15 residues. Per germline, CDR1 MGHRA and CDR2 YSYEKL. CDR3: CASSAPGQSNEKLFF. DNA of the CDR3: TGCGCCAGCAGCGCGCCGGGACAGTCTAATGAAAAACTGTTTTTT.

CDR3 in DNA: TGTGCCAGCAGTGGGGGACAGGGGTTCATCCAGCCCCAGCATTTT. It codes for CASSGGQGFIQPQHF. This chain uses TRBV2 with TRBJ1-5; 10 bases are a match to TRBD1. This CDR3 has 15 amino acids. Germline assignment: CDR1 SNHLY and CDR2 FYNNEI. Unmatched junction bases numbered 7, after V lost 4 bases and J lost 7 bases. Drawing the rest from reference TRBV2 and TRBJ1-5, the complete variable domain is EPEVTQTPSHQVTQMGQEVILRCVPISNHLYFYWYRQILGQKVEFLVSFYNNEISEKSEIFDDQFSVERPDGSNFTLKIRSTKLEDSAMYFCASSGGQGFIQPQHFGDGTRLSIL.

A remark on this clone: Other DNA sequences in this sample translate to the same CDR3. CDR3 sequence reads: CASSESRQGEQYF. CDR3 nucleotides: TGCGCCAGCAGTGAGAGTAGGCAGGGCGAGCAGTACTTC. This chain uses TRBV10-1 with TRBJ2-7, with a weak D call TRBD1 (5 bases). The CDR3 runs 13 residues. CDR1 is WNHNN, CDR2 SYGVQD, per germline (reference sequence). Trimming cost V 2 bases and J 6 bases, with 11 bases left between them.

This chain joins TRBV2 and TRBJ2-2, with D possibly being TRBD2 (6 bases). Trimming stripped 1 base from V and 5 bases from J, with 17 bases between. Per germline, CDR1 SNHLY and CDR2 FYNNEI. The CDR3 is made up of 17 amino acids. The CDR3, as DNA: TGTGCCAGCAGTGAAGTAGGGCGGGACCGGCTGACCGGGGAGCTGTTTTTT. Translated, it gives CASSEVGRDRLTGELFF.

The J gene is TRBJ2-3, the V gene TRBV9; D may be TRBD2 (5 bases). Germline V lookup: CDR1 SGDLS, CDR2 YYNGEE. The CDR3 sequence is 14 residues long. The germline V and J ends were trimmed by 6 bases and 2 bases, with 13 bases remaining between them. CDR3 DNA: TGTGCCAGCACTCCCGGACTTTCCACAGATACGCAGTATTTT. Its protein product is CASTPGLSTDTQYF. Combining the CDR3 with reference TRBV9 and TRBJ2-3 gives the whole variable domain DSGVTQTPKHLITATGQRVTLRCSPRSGDLSVYWYQQSLDQGLQFLIQYYNGEERAKGNILERFSAQQFPDLHSELNLSSLELGDSALYFCASTPGLSTDTQYFGPGTRLTVL.

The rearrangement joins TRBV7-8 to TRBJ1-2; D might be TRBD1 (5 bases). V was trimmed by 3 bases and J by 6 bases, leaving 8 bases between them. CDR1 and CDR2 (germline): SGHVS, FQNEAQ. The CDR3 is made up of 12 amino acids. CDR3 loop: CASSFSGHGYTF. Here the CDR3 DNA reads TGTGCCAGCAGCTTCTCAGGGCATGGCTACACCTTC.

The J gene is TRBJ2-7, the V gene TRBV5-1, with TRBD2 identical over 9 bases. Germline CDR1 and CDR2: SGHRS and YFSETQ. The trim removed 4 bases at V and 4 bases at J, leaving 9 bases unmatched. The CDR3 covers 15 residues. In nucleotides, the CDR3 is TGCGCCAGCAGCCCAGGGACTAGCTTCGGATACGAGCAGTACTTC. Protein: CASSPGTSFGYEQYF.

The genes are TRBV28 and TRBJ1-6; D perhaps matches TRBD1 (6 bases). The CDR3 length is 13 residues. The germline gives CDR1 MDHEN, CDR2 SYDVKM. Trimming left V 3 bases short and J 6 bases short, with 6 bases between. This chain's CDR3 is CASSFRGNSPLHF. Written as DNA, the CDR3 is TGTGCCAGCAGTTTCAGGGGTAATTCACCCCTCCACTTT.

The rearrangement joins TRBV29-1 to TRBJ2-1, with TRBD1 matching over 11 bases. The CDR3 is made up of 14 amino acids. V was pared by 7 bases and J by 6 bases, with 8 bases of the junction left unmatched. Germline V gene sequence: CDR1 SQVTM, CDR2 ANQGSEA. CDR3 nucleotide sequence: TGCAGCGCAGGGAGGGACAGGGGGTTCAATGAGCAGTTCTTC. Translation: CSAGRDRGFNEQFF.

CDR3 nucleotides: TGCGCCAGCAGCCTGTTCTCGAACACCGGGGAGCTGTTTTTT. Its translation is CASSLFSNTGELFF. This rearrangement joins TRBV4-1 to TRBJ2-2; D remains unclear. This CDR3 has 14 residues. Germline V gene lookup returns CDR1 MGHRA and CDR2 YSYEKL. V was trimmed by 4 bases and J by 0 bases, leaving 6 bases between them.

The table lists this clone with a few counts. CDR3 sequence: CASSTLLDEQYF. The CDR3 DNA reads TGTGCCAGCAGCACTCTATTGGACGAGCAGTACTTC. The V call is TRBV28, the J call TRBJ2-7; D not certain. Germline CDR1 MDHEN, CDR2 SYDVKM. V lost 6 bases, J lost 5 bases, and 11 bases lay in between. The CDR3 is 12 residues long.

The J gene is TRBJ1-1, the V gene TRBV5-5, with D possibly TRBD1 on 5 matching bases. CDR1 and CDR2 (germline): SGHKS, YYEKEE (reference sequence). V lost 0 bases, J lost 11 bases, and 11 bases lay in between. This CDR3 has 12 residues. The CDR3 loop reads CASSLAGRDAFF. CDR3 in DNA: TGTGCCAGCAGCTTGGCCGGGAGGGACGCTTTCTTT. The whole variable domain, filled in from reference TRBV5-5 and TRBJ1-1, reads DAGVTQSPTHLIKTRGQQVTLRCSPISGHKSVSWYQQVLGQGPQFIFQYYEKEERGRGNFPDRFSARQFPNYSSELNVNALLLGDSALYLCASSLAGRDAFFGQGTRLTVV.

CDR3 nucleotides: TGTGCCAGCAGCCGGGGGACTAGCGTAACCTACGAGCAGTACTTC. This translates into CASSRGTSVTYEQYF. The chain uses TRBV7-2 and TRBJ2-7; TRBD2 matches 10 bases. The CDR3 loop spans 15 amino acids. Trimming removed 5 bases from V and 2 bases from J; junction bases left unmatched: 6. Germline V gives CDR1 SGHTA, CDR2 FQGNSA.

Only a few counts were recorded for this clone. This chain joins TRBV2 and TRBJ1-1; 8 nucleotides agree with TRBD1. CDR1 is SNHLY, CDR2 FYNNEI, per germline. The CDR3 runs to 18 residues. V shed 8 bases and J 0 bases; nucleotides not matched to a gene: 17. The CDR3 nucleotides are TGTGCCAGCGGAGAGACAGGGGACCTCTTCGCCATGAACACTGAAGCTTTCTTT. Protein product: CASGETGDLFAMNTEAFF.

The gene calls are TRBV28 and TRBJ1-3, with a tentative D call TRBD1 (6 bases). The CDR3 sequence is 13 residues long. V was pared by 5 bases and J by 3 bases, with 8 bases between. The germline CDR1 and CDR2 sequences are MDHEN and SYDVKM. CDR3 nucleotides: TGTGCCAGCAGTGTACAGGGTGGAAACACCATATATTTT. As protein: CASSVQGGNTIYF.

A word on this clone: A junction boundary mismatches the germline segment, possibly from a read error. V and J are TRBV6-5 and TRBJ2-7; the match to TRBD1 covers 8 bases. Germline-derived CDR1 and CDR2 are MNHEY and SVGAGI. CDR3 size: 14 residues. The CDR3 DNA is TGTGCCAGCAATTACGACAGGGGTTCCTACGAGCAGTACTTC. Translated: CASNYDRGSYEQYF.

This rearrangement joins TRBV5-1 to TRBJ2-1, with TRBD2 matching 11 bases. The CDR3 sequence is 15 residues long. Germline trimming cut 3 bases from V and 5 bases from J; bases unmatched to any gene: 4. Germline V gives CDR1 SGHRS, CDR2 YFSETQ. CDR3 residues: CASSWGLADDNEQFF. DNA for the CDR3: TGCGCCAGCAGCTGGGGACTAGCGGATGACAATGAGCAGTTCTTC.

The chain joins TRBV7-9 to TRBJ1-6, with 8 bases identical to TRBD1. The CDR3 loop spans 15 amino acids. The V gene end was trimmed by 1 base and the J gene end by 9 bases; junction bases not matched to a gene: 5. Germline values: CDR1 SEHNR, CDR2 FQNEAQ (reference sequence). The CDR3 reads CASSLGGRGPSPLHF. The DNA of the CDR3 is TGTGCCAGCAGCTTAGGGGGCAGGGGGCCTTCACCCCTCCACTTT.